This is a list of T cell receptor beta chains from one sample in a study of early T cells in non-severe SARS-CoV-2 infection. In TCRdb, the 5' RACE reads were re-called with MiXCR into one record per CDR3 protein. The sample shows about 77,000 distinct CDR3 sequences, over 9% of them seen only once. What was sequenced was whole blood. The receptors originated from an adult who was a healthcare worker with PCR-confirmed SARS-CoV-2 infection or an uninfected control (not recorded which). The CDR3 runs from the conserved cysteine through the conserved F or W. The order of the fields is CDR3 DNA, CDR3 protein, V gene, clone size, J gene, CDR3 length, D gene. D genes are given only for firm matches. A clone size is listed for some rows: how often the clone was seen (once, few, many), or a class if it is expanded.

cdr3_nt: TGTGCCACCAGCAGAGGGTCAGCGGGAGGTGAGACAGATACGCAGTATTTT
cdr3_aa: CATSRGSAGGETDTQYF
v_call: TRBV15
clone_size: many
j_call: TRBJ2-3
cdr3_length: 17
d_call: TRBD2

cdr3_nt: TGTGCCACCAGTGATTTCGGTCAGGGGGGCACCGGGGAGCTGTTTTTT
cdr3_aa: CATSDFGQGGTGELFF
v_call: TRBV24-1
clone_size: many
j_call: TRBJ2-2
cdr3_length: 16
d_call: .

cdr3_nt: TGCAGTGCTAGGAGGCTAGCGTACACAGATACGCAGTATTTT
cdr3_aa: CSARRLAYTDTQYF
v_call: TRBV20-1
clone_size: few
j_call: TRBJ2-3
cdr3_length: 14
d_call: .

cdr3_nt: TGCAGTGCTCAAAGAGGGACTGAAGCTTTCTTT
cdr3_aa: CSAQRGTEAFF
v_call: TRBV20-1
clone_size: few
j_call: TRBJ1-1
cdr3_length: 11
d_call: .

cdr3_nt: TGTGCCAGTAGTGGGACAGGACACAATGAGCAGTTCTTC
cdr3_aa: CASSGTGHNEQFF
v_call: TRBV19
clone_size: few
j_call: TRBJ2-1
cdr3_length: 13
d_call: TRBD1

cdr3_nt: TGTGCCAGCAGTTTATCAAGCCGATCTAACACTGAAGCTTTCTTT
cdr3_aa: CASSLSSRSNTEAFF
v_call: TRBV27
clone_size: .
j_call: TRBJ1-1
cdr3_length: 15
d_call: .

cdr3_nt: TGCAGTGCTCCCTCCACAGCGGGAGAAACAGATACGCAGTATTTT
cdr3_aa: CSAPSTAGETDTQYF
v_call: TRBV20-1
clone_size: few
j_call: TRBJ2-3
cdr3_length: 15
d_call: TRBD2

cdr3_nt: TGTGCCAGCTCACCACCGATCGGGGCTTTCACAGATACGCAGTATTTT
cdr3_aa: CASSPPIGAFTDTQYF
v_call: TRBV18
clone_size: few
j_call: TRBJ2-3
cdr3_length: 16
d_call: .

cdr3_nt: TGTGCCAGCAGTTTATCGGGAGGGGTCTCCGCCTACGAGCAGTACTTC
cdr3_aa: CASSLSGGVSAYEQYF
v_call: TRBV27
clone_size: many
j_call: TRBJ2-7
cdr3_length: 16
d_call: TRBD2

cdr3_nt: TGCGCCAGCAGCTTGGGCCCAGTTAACTACGAGCAGTACTTC
cdr3_aa: CASSLGPVNYEQYF
v_call: TRBV5-1
clone_size: .
j_call: TRBJ2-7
cdr3_length: 14
d_call: .

cdr3_nt: TGTGCCAGCAGTGAATCGTATTCTGTAGCTTTCTTT
cdr3_aa: CASSESYSVAFF
v_call: TRBV6-1
clone_size: many
j_call: TRBJ1-1
cdr3_length: 12
d_call: .

cdr3_nt: TGTGCCAGCAGCCAAGTTAGACCCCCCTCCTACGAGCAGTACTTC
cdr3_aa: CASSQVRPPSYEQYF
v_call: TRBV3-1
clone_size: many
j_call: TRBJ2-7
cdr3_length: 15
d_call: .

cdr3_nt: TGTGCCAGCAGCCAAGAGGTAGTCCGGAATGGGCAGCAGTTCTTC
cdr3_aa: CASSQEVVRNGQQFF
v_call: TRBV4-2
clone_size: many
j_call: TRBJ2-1
cdr3_length: 15
d_call: .

cdr3_nt: TGTGCCTGGAGTGGAAGCGGGGCGACCTACGAGCAGTACTTC
cdr3_aa: CAWSGSGATYEQYF
v_call: TRBV30
clone_size: many
j_call: TRBJ2-7
cdr3_length: 14
d_call: TRBD2

cdr3_nt: TGCAGTGCTCCCTCCGGGACAGGGGTCGAGCAGTACTTC
cdr3_aa: CSAPSGTGVEQYF
v_call: TRBV20-1
clone_size: many
j_call: TRBJ2-7
cdr3_length: 13
d_call: TRBD1

cdr3_nt: TGCAGCGCCCTATATGTATCCGAGCAGTACTTC
cdr3_aa: CSALYVSEQYF
v_call: TRBV29-1
clone_size: few
j_call: TRBJ2-7
cdr3_length: 11
d_call: .

cdr3_nt: TGTGCCAGCAGCTCGACAGGGGGACGGTCCTACGAGCAGTACTTC
cdr3_aa: CASSSTGGRSYEQYF
v_call: TRBV7-2
clone_size: few
j_call: TRBJ2-7
cdr3_length: 15
d_call: TRBD1

cdr3_nt: TGTGCCAGCAGCTTAGTGGAGGGGGCCTACGAGCAGTACTTC
cdr3_aa: CASSLVEGAYEQYF
v_call: TRBV7-2
clone_size: .
j_call: TRBJ2-7
cdr3_length: 14
d_call: .

cdr3_nt: TGCAGTGCGTGGTCGGGGGGCCGGCTAGGCTACGAGCAGTACTTC
cdr3_aa: CSAWSGGRLGYEQYF
v_call: TRBV20-1
clone_size: many
j_call: TRBJ2-7
cdr3_length: 15
d_call: .

cdr3_nt: TGTGCCACCAGCAGAGGTTCTAGTTTTAGCGAGCAGTACTTC
cdr3_aa: CATSRGSSFSEQYF
v_call: TRBV15
clone_size: .
j_call: TRBJ2-7
cdr3_length: 14
d_call: .

cdr3_nt: TGTGCCAGCAGTCCGGGACGTCAGTATGGCTACACCTTC
cdr3_aa: CASSPGRQYGYTF
v_call: TRBV11-2
clone_size: many
j_call: TRBJ1-2
cdr3_length: 13
d_call: .

cdr3_nt: TGCAGTGCTAACACAGGCGGCTCTGGGGCCAACGTCCTGACTTTC
cdr3_aa: CSANTGGSGANVLTF
v_call: TRBV20-1
clone_size: many
j_call: TRBJ2-6
cdr3_length: 15
d_call: .

cdr3_nt: TGCAGTGCTAGCCATCCGGACAGGTACACTGAAGCTTTCTTT
cdr3_aa: CSASHPDRYTEAFF
v_call: TRBV20-1
clone_size: .
j_call: TRBJ1-1
cdr3_length: 14
d_call: TRBD1

cdr3_nt: TGTGCCAGCAGCCAAAGAGCCTCCTACGAGCAGTACTTC
cdr3_aa: CASSQRASYEQYF
v_call: TRBV12-3/TRBV12-4
clone_size: few
j_call: TRBJ2-7
cdr3_length: 13
d_call: .

cdr3_nt: TGTGCCAGCAGCGTAGCGGCAGGGGGCTTGTTCACAGATACGCAGTATTTT
cdr3_aa: CASSVAAGGLFTDTQYF
v_call: TRBV9
clone_size: many
j_call: TRBJ2-3
cdr3_length: 17
d_call: TRBD1

cdr3_nt: TGCAGTGCTAGAGAGCCCGGGTCATTTCAGTACTTC
cdr3_aa: CSAREPGSFQYF
v_call: TRBV20-1
clone_size: many
j_call: TRBJ2-7
cdr3_length: 12
d_call: .

cdr3_nt: TGTGCCTCTTCAACGTGGGCAGATACGCAGTATTTT
cdr3_aa: CASSTWADTQYF
v_call: TRBV6-6
clone_size: few
j_call: TRBJ2-3
cdr3_length: 12
d_call: .

cdr3_nt: TGTGCCAGCAGTCCGGGGACCCCGAGGGACTCCGAGCAGTACTTC
cdr3_aa: CASSPGTPRDSEQYF
v_call: TRBV28
clone_size: .
j_call: TRBJ2-7
cdr3_length: 15
d_call: .

cdr3_nt: TGTGCCAGCAGCCCTCAGTCAGGCTTTGGGGGGGAGCAGTACTTC
cdr3_aa: CASSPQSGFGGEQYF
v_call: TRBV5-4
clone_size: many
j_call: TRBJ2-7
cdr3_length: 15
d_call: .

cdr3_nt: TGTGCCAGCAGTACCGGACAGGGGGCATTTTCACCCCTCCACTTT
cdr3_aa: CASSTGQGAFSPLHF
v_call: TRBV6-5
clone_size: .
j_call: TRBJ1-6
cdr3_length: 15
d_call: TRBD1

cdr3_nt: TGTGCCAGCAGCCAAGCCGACATGAGACAGCAAGAGACCCAGTACTTC
cdr3_aa: CASSQADMRQQETQYF
v_call: TRBV4-2
clone_size: many
j_call: TRBJ2-5
cdr3_length: 16
d_call: .

cdr3_nt: TGTGCCAGCAGTCACCACACAATCACTGAAGCTTTCTTT
cdr3_aa: CASSHHTITEAFF
v_call: TRBV28
clone_size: few
j_call: TRBJ1-1
cdr3_length: 13
d_call: .

cdr3_nt: TGTGCCAGCAGCTTAACCCTAGCGGGAGACACAGATACGCAGTATTTT
cdr3_aa: CASSLTLAGDTDTQYF
v_call: TRBV7-3
clone_size: few
j_call: TRBJ2-3
cdr3_length: 16
d_call: TRBD2

cdr3_nt: TGTGCCAGCACCCCCCCACGGGGGAGAGGCTATGGCTACACCTTC
cdr3_aa: CASTPPRGRGYGYTF
v_call: TRBV28
clone_size: .
j_call: TRBJ1-2
cdr3_length: 15
d_call: .

cdr3_nt: TGTGCCTGGAGTTACCAGGCGATACGAGGCTATGGCTACACCTTC
cdr3_aa: CAWSYQAIRGYGYTF
v_call: TRBV30
clone_size: few
j_call: TRBJ1-2
cdr3_length: 15
d_call: .

cdr3_nt: TGTGCCAGCTCCCTCGACAGCCACCGAGGCTACACCTTC
cdr3_aa: CASSLDSHRGYTF
v_call: TRBV18
clone_size: few
j_call: TRBJ1-2
cdr3_length: 13
d_call: .

cdr3_nt: TGTGCCACCAGTGATAGCAGGAGAACCCCCCTCGGGGAGCAGTACTTC
cdr3_aa: CATSDSRRTPLGEQYF
v_call: TRBV24-1
clone_size: many
j_call: TRBJ2-7
cdr3_length: 16
d_call: .

cdr3_nt: TGTGCCAGCAGTTACTCAACGCGCGAGCAGTTCTTC
cdr3_aa: CASSYSTREQFF
v_call: TRBV28
clone_size: few
j_call: TRBJ2-1
cdr3_length: 12
d_call: .

cdr3_nt: TGTGCCAGCAGCTTAACCTCGACAGGCTTGGTTGAGCAGCCCCAGCATTTT
cdr3_aa: CASSLTSTGLVEQPQHF
v_call: TRBV7-2
clone_size: many
j_call: TRBJ1-5
cdr3_length: 17
d_call: .

cdr3_nt: TGTGCCAGCAGTACTAGCGGGAGAGGGGCAGATACGCAGTATTTT
cdr3_aa: CASSTSGRGADTQYF
v_call: TRBV27
clone_size: few
j_call: TRBJ2-3
cdr3_length: 15
d_call: TRBD2

cdr3_nt: TGTGCCAGCAGCCACGAAGCGGGGGGCCGGAAGACCCAGTACTTC
cdr3_aa: CASSHEAGGRKTQYF
v_call: TRBV11-2
clone_size: many
j_call: TRBJ2-5
cdr3_length: 15
d_call: TRBD2

cdr3_nt: TGCGCCAGCAGCTCAAACAGGGGTGCAACTAATGAAAAACTGTTTTTT
cdr3_aa: CASSSNRGATNEKLFF
v_call: TRBV5-1
clone_size: many
j_call: TRBJ1-4
cdr3_length: 16
d_call: TRBD1

cdr3_nt: TGTGCCAGCAGCTTCCTAGGGGACAGTTCGATAGAGACCCAGTACTTC
cdr3_aa: CASSFLGDSSIETQYF
v_call: TRBV7-3
clone_size: many
j_call: TRBJ2-5
cdr3_length: 16
d_call: TRBD1

cdr3_nt: TGCAGTGGCTACCGGGCCTTTCTCACAGATACGCAGTATTTT
cdr3_aa: CSGYRAFLTDTQYF
v_call: TRBV20-1
clone_size: many
j_call: TRBJ2-3
cdr3_length: 14
d_call: .

cdr3_nt: TGTGCCAGCAGCTCCTCCAGGGATTTAGGGAATTCACCCCTCCACTTT
cdr3_aa: CASSSSRDLGNSPLHF
v_call: TRBV7-8
clone_size: many
j_call: TRBJ1-6
cdr3_length: 16
d_call: .

cdr3_nt: TGTGCCAGCATTGGGAGGGGAACGGGCTATGGCTACACCTTC
cdr3_aa: CASIGRGTGYGYTF
v_call: TRBV6-1
clone_size: few
j_call: TRBJ1-2
cdr3_length: 14
d_call: .

cdr3_nt: TGTGCCAGCAGCAACGGAGGTGGTACGCAGTATTTT
cdr3_aa: CASSNGGGTQYF
v_call: TRBV6-5
clone_size: few
j_call: TRBJ2-3
cdr3_length: 12
d_call: .

cdr3_nt: TGCGCCAGCAGTGAGTCGAGGTCGCATCGGGAGGTGTACGAGCAGTACTTC
cdr3_aa: CASSESRSHREVYEQYF
v_call: TRBV10-1
clone_size: .
j_call: TRBJ2-7
cdr3_length: 17
d_call: TRBD2

cdr3_nt: TGCGCCAGCAGCTTGGGTGGACAGGGCCAAGAGACCCAGTACTTC
cdr3_aa: CASSLGGQGQETQYF
v_call: TRBV5-1
clone_size: few
j_call: TRBJ2-5
cdr3_length: 15
d_call: TRBD1

cdr3_nt: TGCAGTGCCCAGACGGGCAGGGTCGGTGATCAGCCCCAGCATTTT
cdr3_aa: CSAQTGRVGDQPQHF
v_call: TRBV20-1
clone_size: .
j_call: TRBJ1-5
cdr3_length: 15
d_call: .

cdr3_nt: TGTGCCAGCAGCCCAGGAGGAGGCTACACCTTC
cdr3_aa: CASSPGGGYTF
v_call: TRBV12-3/TRBV12-4
clone_size: .
j_call: TRBJ1-2
cdr3_length: 11
d_call: .

cdr3_nt: TGTGCCAGCAGCCAATTACTCAATGAGCAGTTCTTC
cdr3_aa: CASSQLLNEQFF
v_call: TRBV3-1
clone_size: many
j_call: TRBJ2-1
cdr3_length: 12
d_call: .

cdr3_nt: TGTGCCTGGGGACAGGGCTATGGCTACACCTTC
cdr3_aa: CAWGQGYGYTF
v_call: TRBV30
clone_size: few
j_call: TRBJ1-2
cdr3_length: 11
d_call: TRBD1

cdr3_nt: TGTGCCAGCAGCCTACTAGCGGGGAACACCGGGGAGCTGTTTTTT
cdr3_aa: CASSLLAGNTGELFF
v_call: TRBV6-2/TRBV6-3
clone_size: .
j_call: TRBJ2-2
cdr3_length: 15
d_call: TRBD2